These 18 T cell receptor beta chains share one sample of origin, sequenced in a study of early T cells in non-severe SARS-CoV-2 infection. TCRdb fed the 5' RACE reads into MiXCR, producing one record per CDR3 protein. The sample lists 60,000 to 70,000 distinct CDR3 sequences, about 4.9% occurring once. The sequenced material came from whole blood. Source of these receptors: an adult who was a healthcare worker with PCR-confirmed SARS-CoV-2 infection or an uninfected control (not recorded which).

The V and J genes are TRBV5-1 and TRBJ1-4; tentatively, D is TRBD1 (5 bases). Deletions cut 5 bases from V and 7 bases from J, with 18 bases between. Germline assignment: CDR1 SGHRS and CDR2 YFSETQ. The CDR3 length is 15 residues. CDR3 amino acids: CASRSTGGLGEKLFF. CDR3 nucleotides: TGCGCCAGCAGATCTACAGGTGGGCTCGGTGAAAAACTGTTTTTT.

This clonotype was recorded at least ten times. V gene TRBV9 combines with J gene TRBJ2-3; TRBD2 aligns across 7 bases. Germline loops: CDR1 SGDLS, CDR2 YYNGEE. The CDR3 loop spans 15 amino acids. The junction had 1 base not matched to a gene; V was cut back by 0 bases and J by 0 bases. The CDR3 DNA reads as TGTGCCAGCAGCGTAGTTAGCGGGAGCACAGATACGCAGTATTTT. Translation gives CASSVVSGSTDTQYF.

Comment on this clonotype: Possible read error: a much larger clone is one base away. The rearrangement joins TRBV4-2 to TRBJ2-4, with 15 nucleotides matching TRBD2. Germline V lookup: CDR1 LGHNA, CDR2 YNFKEQ. CDR3 size: 15 residues. The CDR3 DNA sequence: TGTGTCAGCCGGGGACTAGCGGGGGGTATGGACATTCAGTACTTC. Its translation: CVSRGLAGGMDIQYF.

This clonotype was counted a few times. This chain connects TRBV29-1 to TRBJ1-2; D gene ambiguous. Per germline, CDR1 SQVTM and CDR2 ANQGSEA. The CDR3 runs 12 residues. V was shortened by 3 bases and J by 0 bases, with 5 bases between the two germline ends. CDR3 sequence reads: CSVEAANYGYTF. For the CDR3, the DNA is TGCAGCGTTGAGGCAGCTAACTATGGCTACACCTTC.

This clonotype was detected ten times or more. The gene calls are TRBV25-1 and TRBJ2-1, with D tentatively TRBD2 (6 bases). The V gene lost 7 bases and the J gene lost 12 bases, with 19 bases spanning the gap. CDR1 is MGHDK and CDR2 is SYGVNS in the germline V gene. The CDR3 covers 13 residues. CDR3 coding DNA: TGTGCCAGCACTGGGTACCGGGGGTCTCGGCAGTTCTTC. Encoded protein: CASTGYRGSRQFF.

This clonotype was seen once. This chain uses TRBV20-1 with TRBJ2-7; no definite D call. Trimming removed 4 bases at V and 3 bases at J, with 10 bases between. The CDR3 length is 12 residues. Germline CDR1 DFQATT, CDR2 SNEGSKA (reference sequence). The CDR3 protein is CSATPLHYEQYF. The DNA of the CDR3 is TGCAGTGCTACCCCCCTTCACTACGAGCAGTACTTC.

This clonotype has ten or more counts. The chain has TRBV28 and TRBJ1-5; the match to TRBD1 covers 7 bases. CDR1 and CDR2 (germline): MDHEN, SYDVKM. The CDR3 runs 15 residues. V shed 7 bases and J 6 bases; nucleotides not matched to a gene: 12. CDR3 nucleotide sequence: TGTGCCAGCATTACGAGACAGGGTACCACTCAGCCCCAGCATTTT. Protein product: CASITRQGTTQPQHF.

This clonotype showed up many times. CDR3 coding DNA: TGTGCCAGCAGACCGGGACAGGGGACAGATACGCAGTATTTT. As protein: CASRPGQGTDTQYF. The chain couples TRBV6-4 to TRBJ2-3, with TRBD1 identical over 10 bases. This CDR3 region has 14 residues. Trimming at V came to 6 bases and at J to 3 bases, leaving 3 bases not matched to a gene. Looked up from germline, CDR1 is MRHNA and CDR2 is SNTAGT.

This clonotype was recorded at least ten times. The chain has TRBV12-3 or TRBV12-4 and TRBJ1-1; maybe TRBD1 (6 bases). The CDR3 covers 17 residues. V gave up 6 bases and J gave up 0 bases, with 20 bases separating them. The CDR3: CASRATGLGRMNTEAFF. CDR3 bases: TGTGCCAGCAGGGCGACAGGACTAGGACGAATGAACACTGAAGCTTTCTTT.

This clonotype appeared many times. This chain uses TRBV3-1 with TRBJ2-1; D is unclear. Per germline, CDR1 LGHDT and CDR2 YNNKEL (reference sequence). Trimming took 7 bases from V and 1 from J, leaving 14 bases between them. The CDR3 runs to 15 residues. This CDR3 is CASTTDLGSYNEQFF. Written as DNA, the CDR3 is TGTGCCAGCACCACTGATCTAGGGTCCTACAATGAGCAGTTCTTC.

This clonotype has a count of ten or more. The genes are TRBV7-6 and TRBJ1-5, with D hard to call. With 1 base removed from V and 3 bases from J, the gap between germline ends came to 10 bases. CDR3 size: 15 residues. CDR1 is SGHVS, CDR2 FNYEAQ, per germline. CDR3 DNA: TGTGCCAGCAGCTTAGAGTCGGGGTCCAATCAGCCCCAGCATTTT. Amino acid sequence: CASSLESGSNQPQHF.

There are many counts of this clonotype. The J gene is TRBJ1-5, the V gene TRBV12-3 or TRBV12-4, with D tentatively TRBD1 (6 bases). This CDR3 has 14 amino acids. Trimming stripped 3 bases from V and 4 bases from J, with 10 bases between. The CDR3 DNA sequence: TGTGCCAGCAGTTTGAAGGGGGGGAATCAGCCCCAGCATTTT. As protein: CASSLKGGNQPQHF.

This clonotype was picked up many times. V gene TRBV10-3 combines with J gene TRBJ1-5; the D gene is possibly TRBD1 (6 bases). Germline CDR1 reads ENHRY; CDR2 reads SYGVKD. This CDR3 contains 15 residues. V was trimmed by 7 bases and J by 2 bases, leaving 15 bases between them. The CDR3: CAINTQGFGNQPQHF. The DNA of the CDR3 is TGTGCCATCAATACGCAGGGGTTTGGCAATCAGCCCCAGCATTTT.

As to this clonotype: The junction does not match germline at one end; this may be a read error. The chain combines TRBV27 with TRBJ2-7; TRBD1 matches 7 bases. There are 14 residues in the CDR3. Germline V gives CDR1 MNHEY, CDR2 SMNVEV (reference sequence). The CDR3 DNA sequence: TGTGCCTGCAGTCCCGGGACAGCAGCCTACGAGCAGTACTTC. Amino acids: CACSPGTAAYEQYF.

This clonotype came up a few times. The chain combines TRBV18 with TRBJ1-2; maybe TRBD1 (6 bases). V was clipped by 5 bases and J by 6 bases, with 16 bases between them. CDR3 size: 14 residues. The V gene's germline CDR1 is KGHSH and CDR2 LQKENI. CDR3 DNA sequence: TGTGCCAGCTCATCCCGACAGGACAGACATGGCTACACCTTC. Protein: CASSSRQDRHGYTF. Drawing the rest from reference TRBV18 and TRBJ1-2, the complete variable domain is NAGVMQNPRHLVRRRGQEARLRCSPMKGHSHVYWYRQLPEEGLKFMVYLQKENIIDESGMPKERFSAEFPKEGPSILRIQQVVRGDSAAYFCASSSRQDRHGYTFGSGTRLTVV.

This clonotype was observed many times. The rearrangement uses TRBV29-1 and TRBJ2-7; TRBD1 agrees at 12 bases. V was clipped by 5 bases and J by 3 bases; unmatched bases: 8. Per germline, CDR1 SQVTM and CDR2 ANQGSEA. This CDR3 comprises 15 residues. CDR3 loop: CSVNIRDRGHYEQYF. DNA for the CDR3: TGCAGCGTTAATATCCGGGACAGGGGGCACTACGAGCAGTACTTC.

This clonotype appeared many times. The chain recombines TRBV19 with TRBJ1-2, with D tentatively TRBD1 (5 bases). V shed 6 bases and J shed 1 base, with 12 bases lying between them. The germline V gene has CDR1 LNHDA and CDR2 SQIVND (reference sequence). The CDR3 length is 14 residues. CDR3 amino acids: CASSPKQDNYGYTF. The CDR3 DNA reads as TGTGCCAGTAGCCCCAAACAGGATAACTATGGCTACACCTTC.

Many counts were recorded for this clonotype. The V call is TRBV28, the J call TRBJ1-5; no clear D. Trimming shortened V by 6 bases and J by 1 base, and 10 bases separated the two germline ends. Germline V CDR1 and CDR2: MDHEN, SYDVKM. CDR3 length equals 14 residues. The CDR3 DNA reads TGTGCCAGCAGCCGACTGGGGAGCAATCAGCCCCAGCATTTT. Protein product: CASSRLGSNQPQHF. The variable domain in full, with the rest retrieved from reference TRBV28 and TRBJ1-5, is DVKVTQSSRYLVKRTGEKVFLECVQDMDHENMFWYRQDPGLGLRLIYFSYDVKMKEKGDIPEGYSVSREKKERFSLILESASTNQTSMYLCASSRLGSNQPQHFGDGTRLSIL.